This T cell receptor beta chain stems from a study of cytomegalovirus exposure and HLA in healthy donors. Study results and limitations: Most TCR sequences were rare, but some public TCRs occurred in many donors. In an earlier analysis, about 90% or about 30%: the productive usage of most TCR beta V segments. Indistinguishable V segments, including TRBV6-2 and TRBV6-3, were excluded. An assumption of roughly uniform sequencing depth across donors underlay the presence/absence analyses.

In its sample, this clone was seen a few times. What it binds is unknown. Germline loops: CDR1 GTSNPN, CDR2 SVGIG (reference sequence). The CDR3 loop spans 12 amino acids. Losses at the gene ends were 6 bases for V and 10 bases for J; bases not matched to a gene: 9. Primers for the PCR totalled 60 Vbeta and 13 Jbeta. The assay was immunoSEQ multiplex PCR, and TCRdb's table has in-frame clones only and misses some. Here the sample spans some 110,000 clones, 73% being singletons. Sequencing was performed on PBMCs. J is TRBJ2-1 and V is TRBV30; 7 nucleotides match TRBD2. This TCR was recovered from a woman aged 25 to 39 in good health and CMV-seronegative. This CDR3 is CACGAGVWEQFF. The CDR3 DNA reads as TGTGCCTGTGGGGCGGGGGTCTGGGAGCAGTTCTTC.